Sequencing of this TCR beta chain was carried out in a study of tumor and adjacent non-tumor tissue in lung cancer (dated by TCRdb to the late 2010s). Background on the whole study: Of the cohort, more than ten patients had adenocarcinoma, 2 had squamous cell carcinoma and 1 had small cell lung cancer. The roughly 15 patients were aged about 31 to 80 years, included 10 men and 5 women, and had TNM stage I to III disease. Sequencing produced about 130,000,000 productive TCRbeta reads in total, an average of about 4 million reads per sample. The study compared bulk TCRbeta repertoires from lung tumor tissue and matched distant non-tumor lung tissue of some 16 lung cancer patients. For each patient, one tumor sample and one normal lung sample were taken, giving about 31 paired specimens that underwent TCRbeta CDR3 sequencing. On the study overall, not on this receptor specifically: Because peripheral blood was not sequenced, blood TCRbeta repertoires in the lung cancer patients of the study were not examined. In normal lung, the top 100 clones accounted for a significantly larger cumulative share of the repertoire than in tumor tissue. Only roughly 14 patients were in the cohort, and the authors stated that larger samples and more detailed clinical data are needed. TCR diversity (inverse Simpson) was significantly higher in tumor than in normal lung tissue (roughly 430 vs 170, P = 0.0075, Mann-Whitney U test). TCR diversity was significantly higher in younger patients, and greater tumor TCR diversity was associated with shorter overall survival and shorter disease-free survival. Neither the sequencing platform nor unique molecular identifiers are named or mentioned anywhere in the methods.

Counted from cysteine to phenylalanine, this CDR3 has 13 amino acids. Only CDR3 DNA remains: 39 bases, in frame from the first base. The germline V gene specifies SGHNT as CDR1 and YENEEA as CDR2. Trimming removed 3 bases from V and 13 bases from J, leaving 18 bases between the germline ends. Library generation was performed with multiplex PCR. TCRdb shows the sequencer as Illumina HiSeq 2500. TCRbeta libraries were built by three rounds of nested PCR using primers (Table S4), following protocols modified from ARM-PCR. Before sequencing, PCR products in the 200-500 bp range were cut out of the gel and cleaned up using the QIAquick gel extraction kit. As for the original processing: Reads were cleaned using Trimmomatic, were merged into complete CDR3 sequences using FLASH, and were assigned to V(D)J germline segments using MiTCR. VDJtools was used to compute clonal diversity as the inverse Simpson's index. In-frame sequences lacking a premature stop codon were counted as productive reads. TCRdb ran its own pipeline on the public reads, namely fastp trimming at Q25 and MiXCR clone calling, and kept in-frame beta chains. CDR3 protein duplicates are merged, each entry listing the most common genes and DNA. These V and J calls derive from TCRdb rather than the authors' analysis. In all, the sample holds just over 200,000 distinct CDR3 sequences, and over 55% of those were seen once. Of the sample, 20% to 25% falls within the top ten clones.

RNA was extracted from bulk unsorted tissue and checked for quality with a NanoDrop ND-1000 and an Agilent 2100. The donors were newly diagnosed lung cancer patients admitted for thoracic surgery in China from August to November 2014 who had not received prior chemotherapy. Patients who had received previous radiotherapy or chemotherapy, or who had another concurrent cancer, were excluded from the study. Pieces of surgical tissue measuring about 1-2.1 cm3 were kept in RNAlater solution and stored at -80 degrees C until use. Notes on this clonotype: Its antigen remains undetermined. The record has no base qualities; no much larger clone is one base away.

The sequence links TRBV11-3 to TRBJ1-1; the D segment could be TRBD1, given 5 matching bases. This sequence originates from a man aged 55 to 70 with non-small cell lung cancer. Sequencing input: lung tumor tissue. The CDR3 reads as follows: CASSFSGAFEVFF. Here is the DNA: TGTGCCAGCAGCTTCAGTGGGGCATTTGAGGTTTTCTTT.